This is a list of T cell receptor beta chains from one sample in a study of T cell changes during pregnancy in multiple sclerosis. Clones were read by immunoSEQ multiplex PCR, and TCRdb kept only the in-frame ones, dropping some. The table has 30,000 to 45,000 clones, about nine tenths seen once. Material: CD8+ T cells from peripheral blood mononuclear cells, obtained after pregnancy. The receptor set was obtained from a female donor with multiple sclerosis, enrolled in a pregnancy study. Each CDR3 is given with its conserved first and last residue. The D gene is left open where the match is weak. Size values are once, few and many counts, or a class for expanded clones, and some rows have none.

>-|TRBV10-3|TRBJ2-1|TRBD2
CAISDPGLAGLYEQFF
TGTGCCATCAGTGATCCGGGACTAGCGGGATTGTATGAGCAGTTCTTC
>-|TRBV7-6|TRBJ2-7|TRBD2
CASSVREGSHEQYF
TGTGCCAGCAGTGTCCGGGAGGGCTCTCACGAGCAGTACTTC
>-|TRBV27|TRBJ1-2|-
CASSPHAGGYGYTF
TGTGCCAGCAGTCCCCACGCGGGCGGCTATGGCTACACCTTC
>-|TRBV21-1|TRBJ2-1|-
CANLKKLDNEQFF
TGTGCCAACCTAAAGAAGTTAGACAATGAGCAGTTCTTC
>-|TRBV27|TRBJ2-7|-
CASISTWSRTYEQYF
TGTGCCAGCATAAGCACGTGGAGCCGTACTTACGAGCAGTACTTC
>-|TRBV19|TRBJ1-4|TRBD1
CASSPGTAYNEKLFF
TGTGCCAGTAGCCCCGGGACAGCTTATAATGAAAAACTGTTTTTT
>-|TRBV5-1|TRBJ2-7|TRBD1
CASTVDRGSYEQYF
TGCGCCAGCACCGTGGACAGGGGCTCCTACGAGCAGTACTTC
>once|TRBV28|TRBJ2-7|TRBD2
CASRGGEAGFSYEQYF
TGTGCCAGCAGGGGAGGGGAGGCGGGATTCTCCTACGAGCAGTACTTC
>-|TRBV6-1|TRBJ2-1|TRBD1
CASSFRGLPYNEQFF
TGTGCCAGCAGTTTCAGGGGGCTCCCTTACAATGAGCAGTTCTTC
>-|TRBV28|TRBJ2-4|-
CASSFGQTKNIQYF
TGTGCCAGCAGTTTTGGACAGACCAAAAACATTCAGTACTTC
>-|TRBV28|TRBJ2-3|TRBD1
CASSLIRGPSSSQVSFTSTDTQYF
TGTGCCAGCAGTTTAATCAGGGGGCCTTCCTCAAGCCAGGTATCGTTTACTAGCACAGATACGCAGTATTTT
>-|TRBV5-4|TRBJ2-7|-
CASSLERSTYEQYF
TGTGCCAGCAGCTTGGAAAGGAGCACCTACGAGCAGTACTTC
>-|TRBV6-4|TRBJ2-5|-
CASSSMEKETQYF
TGTGCCAGCAGCTCCATGGAGAAAGAGACCCAGTACTTC
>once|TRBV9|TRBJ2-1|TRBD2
CASSSHDQRDSYNEQFF
TGTGCCAGCAGCTCCCACGATCAGCGGGATTCTTACAATGAGCAGTTCTTC
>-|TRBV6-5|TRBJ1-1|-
CASRGGLGNTEAFF
TGTGCCAGCAGGGGGGGTCTGGGAAACACTGAAGCTTTCTTT
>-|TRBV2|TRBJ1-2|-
CASSEAYSVGYTF
TGTGCCAGCAGTGAAGCCTACAGTGTCGGCTACACCTTC
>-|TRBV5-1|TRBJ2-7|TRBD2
CASSLAAGGSNYEQYF
TGCGCCAGCAGCTTGGCGGCGGGGGGATCAAACTACGAGCAGTACTTC
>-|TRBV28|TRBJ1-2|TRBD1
CASRPDRVPHGYTF
TGTGCCAGCAGGCCCGACAGGGTCCCCCATGGCTACACCTTC
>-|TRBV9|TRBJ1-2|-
CASSAGVDGYTF
TGTGCCAGCTCCGCGGGAGTCGATGGCTACACCTTC
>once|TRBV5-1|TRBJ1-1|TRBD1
CASRFGTDEAFF
TGCGCCAGCAGATTCGGGACAGACGAAGCTTTCTTT
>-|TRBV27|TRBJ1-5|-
CASSFQGQPQHF
TGTGCCAGCAGTTTCCAGGGACAGCCCCAGCATTTT
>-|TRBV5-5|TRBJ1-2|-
CASSLAGGYTF
TGTGCCAGCAGCTTAGCAGGGGGCTACACCTTC
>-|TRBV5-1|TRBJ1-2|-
CASSPGEGGLSGYTF
TGCGCCAGCAGCCCAGGGGAGGGAGGTTTAAGCGGCTACACCTTC
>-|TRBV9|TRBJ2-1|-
CASSGRNEQFF
TGTGCCAGCAGCGGGCGGAATGAGCAGTTCTTC
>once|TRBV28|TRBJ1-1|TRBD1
CASQGARTEAFF
TGTGCCAGCCAGGGGGCACGGACTGAAGCTTTCTTT
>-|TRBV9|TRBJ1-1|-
CASSSRREGSTGEAFF
TGTGCCAGCAGCTCTCGTAGGGAGGGGTCGACGGGGGAAGCTTTCTTT
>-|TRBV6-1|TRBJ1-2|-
CASSWKETYGYTF
TGTGCCAGCAGTTGGAAGGAGACCTATGGCTACACCTTC
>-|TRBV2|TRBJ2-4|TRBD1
CASSGISLQGGHKNIQYF
TGTGCCAGCAGTGGGATTTCGCTACAGGGGGGTCACAAAAACATTCAGTACTTC
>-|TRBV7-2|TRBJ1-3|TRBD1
CASSLGEGGGNTIYF
TGTGCCAGCAGCTTAGGCGAAGGGGGCGGAAACACCATATATTTT
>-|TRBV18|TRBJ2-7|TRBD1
CASSRDSIYEQYF
TGTGCCAGCTCAAGGGACAGCATCTACGAGCAGTACTTC
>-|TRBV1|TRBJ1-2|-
CTNSQPTFQGTPETNYGYTF
TGCACCAACAGCCAACCTACGTTTCAGGGGACCCCCGAGACTAACTATGGCTACACCTTC
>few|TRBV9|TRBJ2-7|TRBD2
CASSPSGSSYEQYF
TGTGCCAGCAGCCCTAGCGGGAGCTCCTACGAGCAGTACTTC
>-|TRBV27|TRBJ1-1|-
CASRAGQGKREAFF
TGTGCCAGCAGAGCAGGTCAGGGGAAAAGAGAAGCTTTCTTT
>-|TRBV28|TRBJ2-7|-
CASKLRGWAYEQYF
TGTGCCAGCAAATTGAGGGGGTGGGCCTACGAGCAGTACTTC
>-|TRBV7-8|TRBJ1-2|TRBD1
CASSLSGGSGYTF
TGTGCCAGCAGCTTATCAGGGGGTAGTGGCTACACCTTC
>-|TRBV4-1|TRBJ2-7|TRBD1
CASSLRTGAYEQYF
TGCGCCAGCAGCCTACGGACAGGGGCCTACGAGCAGTACTTC
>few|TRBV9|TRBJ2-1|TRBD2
CASSVDGRVGNEQFF
TGTGCCAGCAGCGTAGACGGGAGGGTAGGGAATGAGCAGTTCTTC
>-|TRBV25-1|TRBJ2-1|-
CASSIGVEQFF
TGTGCCAGCAGTATCGGGGTTGAGCAGTTCTTC
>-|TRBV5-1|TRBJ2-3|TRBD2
CASSELAGGPEDTQYF
TGCGCCAGCAGCGAACTAGCGGGAGGGCCCGAGGATACGCAGTATTTT
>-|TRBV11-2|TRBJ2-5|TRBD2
CASSPSGAKETQYF
TGTGCCAGCAGCCCCAGCGGGGCAAAAGAGACCCAGTACTTC
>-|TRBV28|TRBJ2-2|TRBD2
CASSLLVIAGNPGELFF
TGTGCCAGCAGTTTACTGGTAATAGCGGGAAATCCCGGGGAGCTGTTTTTT